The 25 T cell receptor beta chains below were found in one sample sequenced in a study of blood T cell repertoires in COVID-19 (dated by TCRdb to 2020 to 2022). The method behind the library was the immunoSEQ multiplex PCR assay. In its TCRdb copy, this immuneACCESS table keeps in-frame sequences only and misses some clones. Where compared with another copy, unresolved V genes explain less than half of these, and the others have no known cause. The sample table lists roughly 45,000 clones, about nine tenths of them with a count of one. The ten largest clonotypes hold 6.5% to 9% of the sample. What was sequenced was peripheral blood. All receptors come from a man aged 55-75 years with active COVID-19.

CDR3 DNA sequence: TGTGCCAGCAGCTTAACTAGCGGGCCCCACAATGAGCAGTTCTTC. Protein sequence: CASSLTSGPHNEQFF. V usage is TRBV13 and J usage is TRBJ2-1; the match to TRBD2 covers 9 bases. The CDR3 is made up of 15 amino acids. The J segment lost 5 bases and the V segment lost 2 bases, leaving 4 bases of the junction unmatched. The V gene's germline CDR1 is PRHDT and CDR2 FYEKMQ (reference sequence).

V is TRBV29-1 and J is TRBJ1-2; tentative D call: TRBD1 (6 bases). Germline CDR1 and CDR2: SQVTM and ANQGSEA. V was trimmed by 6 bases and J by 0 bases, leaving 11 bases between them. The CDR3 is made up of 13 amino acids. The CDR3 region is CSVGAGTNYGYTF. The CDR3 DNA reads TGCAGCGTGGGGGCAGGGACTAACTATGGCTACACCTTC.

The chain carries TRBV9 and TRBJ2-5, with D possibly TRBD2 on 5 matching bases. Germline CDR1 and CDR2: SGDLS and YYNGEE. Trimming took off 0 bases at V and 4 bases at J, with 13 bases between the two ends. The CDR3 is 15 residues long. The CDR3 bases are TGTGCCAGCAGCGTAGGAGGGTTCGAGAGAGAGACCCAGTACTTC. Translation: CASSVGGFERETQYF.

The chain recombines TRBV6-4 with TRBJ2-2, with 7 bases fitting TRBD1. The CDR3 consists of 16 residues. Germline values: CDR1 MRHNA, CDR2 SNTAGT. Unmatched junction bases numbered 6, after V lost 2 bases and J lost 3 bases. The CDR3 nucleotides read TGTGCCAGCAGTGACACAGACAGGGAACACACCGGGGAGCTGTTTTTT. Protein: CASSDTDREHTGELFF.

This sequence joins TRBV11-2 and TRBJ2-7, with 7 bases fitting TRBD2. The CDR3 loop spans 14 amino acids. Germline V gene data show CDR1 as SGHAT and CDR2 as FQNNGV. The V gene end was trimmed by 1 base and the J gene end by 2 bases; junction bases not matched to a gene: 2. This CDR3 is CASSLAGGTYEQYF. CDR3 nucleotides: TGTGCCAGCAGCTTAGCGGGAGGAACCTACGAGCAGTACTTC.

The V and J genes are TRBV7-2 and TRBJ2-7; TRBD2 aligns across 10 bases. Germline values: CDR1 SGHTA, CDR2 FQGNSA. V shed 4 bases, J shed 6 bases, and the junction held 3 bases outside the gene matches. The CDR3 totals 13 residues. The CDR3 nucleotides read TGTGCCAGCAGCTCCCGGACTAGCGGCGAGCAGTACTTC. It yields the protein CASSSRTSGEQYF.

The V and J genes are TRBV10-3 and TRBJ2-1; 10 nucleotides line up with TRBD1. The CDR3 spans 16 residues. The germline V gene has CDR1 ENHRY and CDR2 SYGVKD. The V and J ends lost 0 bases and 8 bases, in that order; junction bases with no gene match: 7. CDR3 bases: TGTGCCATCAGTGAGTCACTCGGGACAGGGGAAGATGAGCAGTTCTTC. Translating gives CAISESLGTGEDEQFF.

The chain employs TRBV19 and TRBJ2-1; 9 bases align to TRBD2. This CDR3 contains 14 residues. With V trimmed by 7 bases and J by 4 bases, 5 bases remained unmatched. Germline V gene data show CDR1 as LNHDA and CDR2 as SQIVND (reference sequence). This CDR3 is CASNAGGPYNEQFF. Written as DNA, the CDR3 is TGTGCCAGTAACGCGGGAGGGCCGTACAATGAGCAGTTCTTC.

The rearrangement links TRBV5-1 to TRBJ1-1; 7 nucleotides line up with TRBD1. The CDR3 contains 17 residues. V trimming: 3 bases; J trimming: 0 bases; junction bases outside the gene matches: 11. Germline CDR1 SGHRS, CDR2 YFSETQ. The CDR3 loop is CASSSMTGRNMNTEAFF. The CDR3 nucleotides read TGCGCCAGCAGCTCAATGACAGGGCGGAACATGAACACTGAAGCTTTCTTT.

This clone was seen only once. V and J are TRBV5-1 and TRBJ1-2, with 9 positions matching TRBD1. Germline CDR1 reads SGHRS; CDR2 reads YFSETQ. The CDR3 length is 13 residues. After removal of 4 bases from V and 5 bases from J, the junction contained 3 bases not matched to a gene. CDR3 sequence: CASSQQGAYGYTF. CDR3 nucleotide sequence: TGCGCCAGCAGCCAACAGGGGGCTTATGGCTACACCTTC.

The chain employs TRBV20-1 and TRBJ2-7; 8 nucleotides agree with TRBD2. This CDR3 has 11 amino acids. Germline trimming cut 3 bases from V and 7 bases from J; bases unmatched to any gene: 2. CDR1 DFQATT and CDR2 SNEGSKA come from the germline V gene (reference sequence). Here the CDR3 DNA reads TGCAGTGCTAGTACGGGGGGGGAGCAGTACTTC. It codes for CSASTGGEQYF.

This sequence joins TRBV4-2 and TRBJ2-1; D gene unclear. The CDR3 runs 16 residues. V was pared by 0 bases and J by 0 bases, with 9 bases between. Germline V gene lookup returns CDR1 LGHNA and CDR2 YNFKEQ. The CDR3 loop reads CASSQDWSPSYNEQFF. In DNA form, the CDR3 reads TGTGCCAGCAGCCAAGATTGGAGTCCCTCCTACAATGAGCAGTTCTTC.

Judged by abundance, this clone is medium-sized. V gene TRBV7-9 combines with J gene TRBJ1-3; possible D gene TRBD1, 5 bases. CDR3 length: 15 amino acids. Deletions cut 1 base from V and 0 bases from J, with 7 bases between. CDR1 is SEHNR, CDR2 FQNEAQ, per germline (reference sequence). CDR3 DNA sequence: TGTGCCAGCAGCTTAGGACAGCACTCTGGAAACACCATATATTTT. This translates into CASSLGQHSGNTIYF.

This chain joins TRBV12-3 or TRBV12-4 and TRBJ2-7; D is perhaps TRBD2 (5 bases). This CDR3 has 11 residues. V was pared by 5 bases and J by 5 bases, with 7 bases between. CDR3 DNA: TGTGCCAGCAGTGTGAGGGACGAGCAGTACTTC. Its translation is CASSVRDEQYF.

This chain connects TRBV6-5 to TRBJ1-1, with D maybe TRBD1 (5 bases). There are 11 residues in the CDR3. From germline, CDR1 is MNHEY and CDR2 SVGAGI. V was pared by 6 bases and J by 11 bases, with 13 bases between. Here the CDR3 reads CASRTALGAFF. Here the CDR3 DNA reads TGTGCCAGCAGGACAGCTTTGGGGGCTTTCTTT.

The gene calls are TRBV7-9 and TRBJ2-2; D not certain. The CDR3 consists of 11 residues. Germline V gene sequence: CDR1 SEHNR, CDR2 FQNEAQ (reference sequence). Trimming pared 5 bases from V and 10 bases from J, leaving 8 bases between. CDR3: CASSPAEELFF. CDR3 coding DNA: TGTGCCAGCAGCCCCGCGGAGGAGCTGTTTTTT.

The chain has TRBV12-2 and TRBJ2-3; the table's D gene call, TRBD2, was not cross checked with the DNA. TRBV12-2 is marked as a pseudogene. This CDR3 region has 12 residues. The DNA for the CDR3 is TGTGCAAGTGGCGGGAGGGCCCATACGCAGTATTTT. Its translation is CASGGRAHTQYF.

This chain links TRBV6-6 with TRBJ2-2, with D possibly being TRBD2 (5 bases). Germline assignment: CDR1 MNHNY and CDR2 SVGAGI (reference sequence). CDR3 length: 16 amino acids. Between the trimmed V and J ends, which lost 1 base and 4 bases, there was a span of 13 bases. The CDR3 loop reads CASSYFSPGSTGELFF. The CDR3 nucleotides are TGTGCCAGCAGTTACTTCTCCCCGGGATCCACCGGGGAGCTGTTTTTT.

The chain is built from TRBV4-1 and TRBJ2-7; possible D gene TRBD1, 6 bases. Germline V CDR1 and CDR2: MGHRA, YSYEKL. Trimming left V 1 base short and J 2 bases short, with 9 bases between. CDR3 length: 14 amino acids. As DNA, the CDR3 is TGCGCCAGCAGCCAAGGATCAGGGGCCTACGAGCAGTACTTC. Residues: CASSQGSGAYEQYF.

CDR3 sequence: CASSFGGTYEQYF. The CDR3, as DNA: TGTGCCAGCAGTTTCGGGGGAACCTACGAGCAGTACTTC. The rearrangement uses TRBV27 and TRBJ2-7; maybe TRBD2 (6 bases). CDR3 size: 13 residues. Germline values: CDR1 MNHEY, CDR2 SMNVEV (reference sequence). The V and J ends lost 3 bases and 2 bases respectively, with 8 bases between them.

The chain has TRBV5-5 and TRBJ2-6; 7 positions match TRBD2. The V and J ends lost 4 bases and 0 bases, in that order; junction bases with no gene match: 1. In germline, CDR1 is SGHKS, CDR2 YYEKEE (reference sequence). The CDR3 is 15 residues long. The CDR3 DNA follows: TGTGCCAGCAGCGCGGGGGACTCTGGGGCCAACGTCCTGACTTTC. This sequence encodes CASSAGDSGANVLTF.

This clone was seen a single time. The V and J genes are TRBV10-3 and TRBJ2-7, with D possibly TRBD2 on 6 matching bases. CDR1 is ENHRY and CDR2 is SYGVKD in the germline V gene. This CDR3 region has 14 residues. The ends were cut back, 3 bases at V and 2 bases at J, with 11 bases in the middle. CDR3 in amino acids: CAISDEGLTYEQYF. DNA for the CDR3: TGTGCCATCAGTGACGAGGGACTCACCTACGAGCAGTACTTC.

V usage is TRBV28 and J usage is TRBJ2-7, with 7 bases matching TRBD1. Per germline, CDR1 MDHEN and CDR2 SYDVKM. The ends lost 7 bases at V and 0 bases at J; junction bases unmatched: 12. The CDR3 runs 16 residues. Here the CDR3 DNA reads TGTGCCAGCACCTCTTTTACCGACAGGGACTCCTACGAGCAGTACTTC. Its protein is CASTSFTDRDSYEQYF.

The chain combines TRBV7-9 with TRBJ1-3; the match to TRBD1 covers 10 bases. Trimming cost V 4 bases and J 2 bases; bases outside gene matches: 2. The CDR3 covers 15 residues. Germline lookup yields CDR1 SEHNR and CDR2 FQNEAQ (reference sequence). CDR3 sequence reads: CASSYGQGAGNTIYF. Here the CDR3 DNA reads TGTGCCAGCAGCTACGGACAGGGGGCTGGAAACACCATATATTTT. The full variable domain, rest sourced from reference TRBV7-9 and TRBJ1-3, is DTGVSQNPRHKITKRGQNVTFRCDPISEHNRLYWYRQTLGQGPEFLTYFQNEAQLEKSRLLSDRFSAERPKGSFSTLEIQRTEQGDSAMYLCASSYGQGAGNTIYFGEGSWLTVV.

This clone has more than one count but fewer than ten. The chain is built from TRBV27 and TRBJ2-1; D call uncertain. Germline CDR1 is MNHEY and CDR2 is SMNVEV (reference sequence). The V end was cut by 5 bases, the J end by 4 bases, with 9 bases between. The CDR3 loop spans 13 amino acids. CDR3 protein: CASSVSLYNEQFF. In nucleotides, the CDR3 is TGTGCCAGCAGTGTCTCCCTATACAATGAGCAGTTCTTC.